Below are 25 T cell receptor beta chains sequenced from a single sample in a study of cytomegalovirus exposure and HLA in healthy donors. Use of 60 Vbeta and 13 Jbeta primers characterized the PCR. The assay was immunoSEQ multiplex PCR, and TCRdb's table has in-frame clones only and misses some. The sample has 100,000 to 150,000 clones, around 78% seen once; the top ten hold less than 2%. Sample: PBMCs. The receptor set was obtained from a man aged 40-49 years in good health and CMV-seronegative.

A single count supports this clone. V usage is TRBV19 and J usage is TRBJ1-1; 9 nucleotides match TRBD1. The J segment lost 1 base and the V segment lost 4 bases, leaving 7 bases of the junction unmatched. The CDR3 sequence is 16 residues long. Germline-derived CDR1 and CDR2 are LNHDA and SQIVND (reference sequence). The CDR3 loop is CASSTYKGQGNTEAFF. The CDR3 nucleotides read TGTGCCAGTAGTACCTATAAGGGACAGGGGAACACTGAAGCTTTCTTT.

The chain recombines TRBV14 with TRBJ1-2; D is possibly TRBD1 (5 bases). This CDR3 has 13 amino acids. Germline values: CDR1 SGHDN, CDR2 FVKESK. V lost 4 bases, J lost 4 bases, and 10 bases lay in between. CDR3 region: CASSPGYRYGYTF. In DNA form, the CDR3 reads TGTGCCAGCAGCCCAGGGTACCGCTATGGCTACACCTTC.

The gene calls are TRBV4-3 and TRBJ2-3; TRBD2 aligns across 12 bases. V gave up 0 bases and J gave up 2 bases; unmatched junction bases: 6. Germline CDR1 is LGHNA and CDR2 is YSLEER. The CDR3 has 18 amino acids. The CDR3 DNA reads as TGCGCCAGCAGCCAAGAGCCCAGGACTAGCGGGAACACAGATACGCAGTATTTT. It codes for CASSQEPRTSGNTDTQYF.

The chain couples TRBV5-8 to TRBJ2-1, with D possibly being TRBD2 (6 bases). This CDR3 is built from 17 residues. Deletions cut 0 bases from V and 5 bases from J, with 18 bases between. CDR1 and CDR2 (germline): SGHTS, YDEGEE. This CDR3 is CASSLGGEEELNNEQFF. In DNA form, the CDR3 reads TGTGCCAGCAGCTTGGGTGGGGAGGAGGAACTGAACAATGAGCAGTTCTTC.

The chain links TRBV11-1 to TRBJ2-7; D remains unclear. There are 16 residues in the CDR3. The germline V gene encodes CDR1 SGHAT and CDR2 FQDESV (reference sequence). V was pared by 2 bases and J by 2 bases, with 16 bases between. For the CDR3, the DNA is TGTGCCAGCAGCTTATTGGGCTACACCTTTCCCTACGAGCAGTACTTC. It yields the protein CASSLLGYTFPYEQYF.

CDR3 in amino acids: CASSALEGSRYEQYF. CDR3 DNA: TGTGCCAGCAGTGCCCTAGAAGGCTCCCGCTACGAGCAGTACTTC. J is TRBJ2-7 and V is TRBV6-5, with D hard to call. Trimming shortened V by 5 bases and J by 3 bases, and 17 bases separated the two germline ends. Germline lookup yields CDR1 MNHEY and CDR2 SVGAGI. The CDR3 is made up of 15 amino acids.

The chain employs TRBV27 and TRBJ2-7; D may be TRBD1 (5 bases). The CDR3 has 14 amino acids. V dropped 7 bases and J dropped 1 base, with 14 bases sitting between them. The germline V gene encodes CDR1 MNHEY and CDR2 SMNVEV (reference sequence). CDR3 loop: CASNQRGKSYEQYF. CDR3 DNA: TGTGCCAGCAACCAAAGGGGAAAGTCCTACGAGCAGTACTTC.

The chain is built from TRBV5-1 and TRBJ1-1; 8 nucleotides line up with TRBD1. Germline lookup yields CDR1 SGHRS and CDR2 YFSETQ. The CDR3 is 16 residues long. V was pared by 3 bases and J by 5 bases, with 12 bases of the junction left unmatched. The CDR3 nucleotides read TGCGCCAGCAGCTCTACAGGGGGAAAAGACCCAACTGAAGCTTTCTTT. It encodes CASSSTGGKDPTEAFF.

The genes are TRBV19 and TRBJ2-3; a weak D match, TRBD2 (5 bases). Germline CDR1 reads LNHDA; CDR2 reads SQIVND (reference sequence). This CDR3 has 16 residues. Trimming shortened V by 6 bases and J by 2 bases, and 18 bases separated the two germline ends. This CDR3 is CASRKAREQNTDTQYF. The CDR3 nucleotides read TGTGCCAGTAGGAAGGCCCGGGAACAGAACACAGATACGCAGTATTTT.

With respect to this clone: Other DNA sequences in the same sample also yield this CDR3. The V gene is TRBV9, the J gene TRBJ2-7; 7 bases fit TRBD2. CDR1 is SGDLS and CDR2 is YYNGEE in the germline V gene. The ends lost 3 bases at V and 3 bases at J; junction bases unmatched: 6. This CDR3 contains 14 residues. Here the CDR3 DNA reads TGTGCCAGCAGCGGGGGAGGGGTAGGCTACGAGCAGTACTTC. This encodes CASSGGGVGYEQYF.

The V gene is TRBV19, the J gene TRBJ2-5; no definite D call. Trimming cost V 5 bases and J 2 bases, with 15 bases left between them. Looked up from germline, CDR1 is LNHDA and CDR2 is SQIVND (reference sequence). This CDR3 region has 15 residues. CDR3 nucleotides: TGTGCCAGTAGTCCCGCCGGGTCGGTGCAAGAGACCCAGTACTTC. It translates to CASSPAGSVQETQYF.

The chain uses TRBV9 and TRBJ2-5; D is ambiguous. The CDR3 runs 14 residues. Trimming removed 0 bases at V and 5 bases at J, with 11 bases between. In germline, CDR1 is SGDLS, CDR2 YYNGEE. Here the CDR3 reads CASSVGPRYETQYF. Here the CDR3 DNA reads TGTGCCAGCAGCGTAGGGCCGAGGTACGAGACCCAGTACTTC.

The chain combines TRBV19 with TRBJ2-1, with D tentatively TRBD2 (6 bases). There are 15 residues in the CDR3. The V end was cut by 10 bases, the J end by 0 bases, with 16 bases between. Looked up from germline, CDR1 is LNHDA and CDR2 is SQIVND (reference sequence). The CDR3 region has the DNA TGTGCCACCCTACCGGACGGGAGCTCCTACAATGAGCAGTTCTTC. Translation: CATLPDGSSYNEQFF.

J is TRBJ2-7 and V is TRBV10-2; unclear D gene. V was clipped by 0 bases and J by 2 bases, with 8 bases between them. The CDR3 consists of 14 residues. Germline V gene data show CDR1 as WSHSY and CDR2 as SAAADI. The CDR3 spells CASSESNSPYEQYF. For the CDR3, the DNA is TGCGCCAGCAGTGAGTCCAACAGCCCCTACGAGCAGTACTTC.

The chain has TRBV28 and TRBJ1-3; 9 bases align to TRBD1. Germline lookup yields CDR1 MDHEN and CDR2 SYDVKM. The CDR3 runs 16 residues. V shed 10 bases, J shed 0 bases, and the junction held 10 bases outside the gene matches. The CDR3, as DNA: TGTGCCACCTGGAAGGGACAGGGAGTCTCTGGAAACACCATATATTTT. Translation gives CATWKGQGVSGNTIYF.

This chain joins TRBV29-1 and TRBJ1-1; D might be TRBD1 (6 bases). In germline, CDR1 is SQVTM, CDR2 ANQGSEA. V was pared by 7 bases and J by 7 bases, with 10 bases between. The CDR3 is 10 amino acids. For the CDR3, the DNA is TGCAGCGCTGGGACACATGAAGCTTTCTTT. It is translated as CSAGTHEAFF.

This clone was recorded only once. This chain joins TRBV19 and TRBJ2-1; 14 nucleotides line up with TRBD2. Unmatched junction bases numbered 3, after V lost 4 bases and J lost 7 bases. Germline V lookup: CDR1 LNHDA, CDR2 SQIVND (reference sequence). This CDR3 spans 15 amino acids. The chain's CDR3 is CASSTTSGRANEQFF. The CDR3 DNA follows: TGTGCCAGTAGTACGACTAGCGGGAGGGCGAATGAGCAGTTCTTC. The full variable domain, completed using reference TRBV19 and TRBJ2-1, is DGGITQSPKYLFRKEGQNVTLSCEQNLNHDAMYWYRQDPGQGLRLIYYSQIVNDFQKGDIAEGYSVSREKKESFPLTVTSAQKNPTAFYLCASSTTSGRANEQFFGPGTRLTVL.

The V and J genes are TRBV10-1 and TRBJ1-1, with 7 bases matching TRBD1. V gave up 6 bases and J gave up 0 bases; unmatched junction bases: 7. Germline-derived CDR1 and CDR2 are WNHNN and SYGVQD (reference sequence). The CDR3 contains 15 residues. The CDR3 DNA is TGCGCCAGCAGACAGGGACAGCTAATGAACACTGAAGCTTTCTTT. Its protein product is CASRQGQLMNTEAFF.

The chain links TRBV29-1 to TRBJ1-1; D uncertain. Trimming stripped 2 bases from V and 6 bases from J, with 13 bases between. There are 13 residues in the CDR3. The germline V gene has CDR1 SQVTM and CDR2 ANQGSEA. CDR3 region: CSVEPPGKAEAFF. The DNA of the CDR3 is TGCAGCGTTGAACCCCCGGGAAAGGCTGAAGCTTTCTTT.

The chain has TRBV2 and TRBJ2-2; 8 bases line up with TRBD1. The CDR3 contains 14 residues. Unmatched junction bases numbered 3, after V lost 8 bases and J lost 1 base. Germline V gene sequence: CDR1 SNHLY, CDR2 FYNNEI. The DNA of the CDR3 is TGTGCCAGCCAGGGACAGGTGAACACCGGGGAGCTGTTTTTT. This codes for CASQGQVNTGELFF.

V usage is TRBV7-6 and J usage is TRBJ1-4; 8 bases map to TRBD1. The length of the CDR3 is 15 residues. Germline CDR1 reads SGHVS; CDR2 reads FNYEAQ. J was trimmed by 6 bases and V by 0 bases; bases with no gene match: 3. The DNA of the CDR3 is TGTGCCAGCAGCTTAGCGGACAGGGAGGATGAAAAACTGTTTTTT. The encoded protein is CASSLADREDEKLFF.

The J gene is TRBJ1-2, the V gene TRBV5-1; 7 nucleotides line up with TRBD1. V trimming: 7 bases; J trimming: 3 bases; junction bases outside the gene matches: 9. Germline V gene data show CDR1 as SGHRS and CDR2 as YFSETQ. The CDR3 is 14 residues long. The CDR3: CASSRTGGDYGYTF. In DNA, the CDR3 is TGCGCCAGCTCCAGGACAGGCGGGGACTATGGCTACACCTTC.

This rearrangement joins TRBV7-3 to TRBJ2-5; maybe TRBD2 (7 bases). V lost 5 bases to trimming and J lost 5 bases, with 21 bases between them. The CDR3 has 16 amino acids. CDR1 SGHTA and CDR2 FQGTGA come from the germline V gene. In DNA, the CDR3 is TGTGCCAGCAGCCCTGGGGGGGGCCTTCCGTGGGAGACCCAGTACTTC. Translated, it gives CASSPGGGLPWETQYF.

The chain carries TRBV9 and TRBJ2-5; D unclear. Germline assignment: CDR1 SGDLS and CDR2 YYNGEE. V was shortened by 1 base and J by 5 bases, with 12 bases between the two germline ends. The CDR3 contains 14 residues. CDR3 coding DNA: TGTGCCAGCAGCGTAACGCTTGTCGCGGAGACCCAGTACTTC. Translating gives CASSVTLVAETQYF.

The gene calls are TRBV19 and TRBJ2-7; 7 positions match TRBD1. This CDR3 region has 14 residues. Germline V gene sequence: CDR1 LNHDA, CDR2 SQIVND (reference sequence). V shed 6 bases, J shed 6 bases, and the junction held 11 bases outside the gene matches. CDR3: CASRDADRSGEQYF. In nucleotides, the CDR3 is TGTGCCAGTAGGGACGCGGACAGGTCGGGCGAGCAGTACTTC.